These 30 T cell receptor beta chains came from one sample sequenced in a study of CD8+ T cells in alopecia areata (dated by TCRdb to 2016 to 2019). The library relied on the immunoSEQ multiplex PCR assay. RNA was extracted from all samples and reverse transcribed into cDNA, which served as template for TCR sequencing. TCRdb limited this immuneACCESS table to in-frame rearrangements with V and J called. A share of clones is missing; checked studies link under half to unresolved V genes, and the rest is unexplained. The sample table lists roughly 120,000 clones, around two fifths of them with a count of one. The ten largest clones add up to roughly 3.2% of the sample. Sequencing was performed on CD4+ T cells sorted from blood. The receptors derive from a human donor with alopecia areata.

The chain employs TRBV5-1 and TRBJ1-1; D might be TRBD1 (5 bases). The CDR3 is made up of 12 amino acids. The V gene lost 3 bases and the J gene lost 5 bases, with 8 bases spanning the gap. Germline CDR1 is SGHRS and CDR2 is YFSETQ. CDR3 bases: TGCGCCAGCAGCTCTCACAGGACTGAAGCTTTCTTT. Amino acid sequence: CASSSHRTEAFF.

As DNA, the CDR3 is TGCAGCGTTGATGAGTCAGGGAGGTGGAACACTGAAGCTTTCTTT. Translation gives CSVDESGRWNTEAFF. The chain has TRBV29-1 and TRBJ1-1, with D possibly TRBD1 on 5 matching bases. Trimming shortened V by 3 bases and J by 1 base, and 15 bases separated the two germline ends. The germline V gene encodes CDR1 SQVTM and CDR2 ANQGSEA. The CDR3 is made up of 15 amino acids.

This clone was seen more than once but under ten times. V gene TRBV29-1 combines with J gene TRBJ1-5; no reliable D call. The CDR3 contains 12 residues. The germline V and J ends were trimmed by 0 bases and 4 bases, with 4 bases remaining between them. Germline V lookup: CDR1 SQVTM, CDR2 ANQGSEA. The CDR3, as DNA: TGCAGCGTTGAAGAGGGAAATCAGCCCCAGCATTTT. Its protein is CSVEEGNQPQHF.

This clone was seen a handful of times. The CDR3 region has the DNA TGTGCCAGCAGACCCCCAGGGAGTAAGACCCAGTACTTC. This translates into CASRPPGSKTQYF. V usage is TRBV27 and J usage is TRBJ2-5, with D tentatively TRBD1 or TRBD2 (5 bases each). CDR1 and CDR2 (germline): MNHEY, SMNVEV (reference sequence). This CDR3 region has 13 residues. V lost 6 bases and J 6 bases, leaving 14 bases between the germline ends.

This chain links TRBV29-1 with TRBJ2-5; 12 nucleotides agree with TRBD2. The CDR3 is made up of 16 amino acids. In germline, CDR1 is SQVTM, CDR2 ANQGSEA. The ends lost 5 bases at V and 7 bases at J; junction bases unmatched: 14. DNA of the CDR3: TGCAGCGTTCAAAACCCCTGGACTAGCGGGGTAGTGACCCAGTACTTC. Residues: CSVQNPWTSGVVTQYF. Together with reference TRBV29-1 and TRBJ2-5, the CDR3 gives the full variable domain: SAVISQKPSRDICQRGTSLTIQCQVDSQVTMMFWYRQQPGQSLTLIATANQGSEATYESGFVIDKFPISRPNLTFSTLTVSNMSPEDSSIYLCSVQNPWTSGVVTQYFGPGTRLLVL.

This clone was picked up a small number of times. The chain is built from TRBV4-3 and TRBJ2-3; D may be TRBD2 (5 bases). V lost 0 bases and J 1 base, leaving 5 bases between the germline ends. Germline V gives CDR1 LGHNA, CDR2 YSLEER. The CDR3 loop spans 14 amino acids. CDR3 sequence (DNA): TGCGCCAGCAGCCAAGAGAGGGGCACAGATACGCAGTATTTT. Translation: CASSQERGTDTQYF.

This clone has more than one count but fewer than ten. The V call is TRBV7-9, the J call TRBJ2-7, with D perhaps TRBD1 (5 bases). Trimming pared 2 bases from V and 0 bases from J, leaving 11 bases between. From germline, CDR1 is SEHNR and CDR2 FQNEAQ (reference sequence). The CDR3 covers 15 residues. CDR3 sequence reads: CASSLQDQGSYEQYF. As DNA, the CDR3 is TGTGCCAGCAGCTTACAGGACCAGGGCTCCTACGAGCAGTACTTC.

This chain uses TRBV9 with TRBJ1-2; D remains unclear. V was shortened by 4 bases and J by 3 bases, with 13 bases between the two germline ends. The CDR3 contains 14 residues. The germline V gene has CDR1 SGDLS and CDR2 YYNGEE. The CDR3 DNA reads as TGTGCCAGCAGCCCGAGTCTGGAGGACTATGGCTACACCTTC. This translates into CASSPSLEDYGYTF.

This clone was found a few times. As DNA, the CDR3 is TGTGCCAGCAGCGTAGGTGCAGGGGAGAACACCGGGGAGCTGTTTTTT. Its protein product is CASSVGAGENTGELFF. The chain combines TRBV9 with TRBJ2-2; possibly TRBD1 for D (6 bases). Germline loops: CDR1 SGDLS, CDR2 YYNGEE. CDR3 length: 16 amino acids. V dropped 0 bases and J dropped 1 base, with 10 bases sitting between them.

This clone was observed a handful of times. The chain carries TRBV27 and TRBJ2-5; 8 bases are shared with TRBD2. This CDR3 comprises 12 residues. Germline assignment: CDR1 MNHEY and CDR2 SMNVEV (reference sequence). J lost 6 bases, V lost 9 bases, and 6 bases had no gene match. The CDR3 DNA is TGTGCCAGGGCGCGGGGGGCGAAGACCCAGTACTTC. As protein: CARARGAKTQYF.

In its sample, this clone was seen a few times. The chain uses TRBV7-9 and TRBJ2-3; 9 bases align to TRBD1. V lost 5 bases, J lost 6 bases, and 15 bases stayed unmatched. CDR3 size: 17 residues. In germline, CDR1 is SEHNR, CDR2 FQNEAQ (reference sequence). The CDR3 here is CASSPYTGQGTKDTQYF. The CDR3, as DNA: TGTGCCAGCAGCCCCTATACCGGACAGGGGACGAAGGATACGCAGTATTTT.

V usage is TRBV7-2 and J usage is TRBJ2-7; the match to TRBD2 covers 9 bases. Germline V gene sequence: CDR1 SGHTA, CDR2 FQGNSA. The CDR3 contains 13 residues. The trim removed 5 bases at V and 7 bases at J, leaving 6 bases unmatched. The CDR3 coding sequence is TGTGCCAGCAGCCCGGGACTAGCATCAGAGCAGTACTTC. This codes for CASSPGLASEQYF. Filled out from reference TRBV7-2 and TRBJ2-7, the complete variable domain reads GAGVSQSPSNKVTEKGKDVELRCDPISGHTALYWYRQSLGQGLEFLIYFQGNSAPDKSGLPSDRFSAERTGGSVSTLTIQRTQQEDSAVYLCASSPGLASEQYFGPGTRLTVT.

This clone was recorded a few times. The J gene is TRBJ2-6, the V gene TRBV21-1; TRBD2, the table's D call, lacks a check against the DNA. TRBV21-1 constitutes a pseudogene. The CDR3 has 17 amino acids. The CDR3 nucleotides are TGTGCCAGCAGCGCCCCCTCGTGGGGTCGGGAGGCCAACGTCCTGACTTTC. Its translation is CASSAPSWGREANVLTF.

The DNA of the CDR3 is TGTGCCTGGACCAAACTAGCCGGTGAGCAGTTCTTC. This gives the protein CAWTKLAGEQFF. The chain has TRBV30 and TRBJ2-1; a weak D match, TRBD2 (6 bases). Germline CDR1 GTSNPN, CDR2 SVGIG (reference sequence). V lost 4 bases and J lost 9, with 13 bases in between. CDR3 length: 12 residues.

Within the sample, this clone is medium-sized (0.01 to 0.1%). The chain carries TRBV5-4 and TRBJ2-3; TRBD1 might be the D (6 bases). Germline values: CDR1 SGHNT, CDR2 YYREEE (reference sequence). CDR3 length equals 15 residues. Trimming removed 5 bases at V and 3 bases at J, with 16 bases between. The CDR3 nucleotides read TGTGCCAGCAGTCTGGACAGCGGAATGACAGATACGCAGTATTTT. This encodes CASSLDSGMTDTQYF.

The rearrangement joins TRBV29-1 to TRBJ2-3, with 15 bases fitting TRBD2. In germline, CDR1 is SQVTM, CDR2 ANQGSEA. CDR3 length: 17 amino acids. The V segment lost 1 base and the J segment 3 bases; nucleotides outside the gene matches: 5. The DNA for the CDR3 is TGCAGCGTTGAAGCCGGGACTAGCGGGGGGCCAACAGATACGCAGTATTTT. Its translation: CSVEAGTSGGPTDTQYF.

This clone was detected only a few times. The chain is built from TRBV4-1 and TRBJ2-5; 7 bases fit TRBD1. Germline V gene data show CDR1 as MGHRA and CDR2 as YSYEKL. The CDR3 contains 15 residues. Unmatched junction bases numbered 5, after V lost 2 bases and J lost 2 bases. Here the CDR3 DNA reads TGCGCCAGCAGCCAACGAGGGGGCCTTCAAGAGACCCAGTACTTC. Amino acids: CASSQRGGLQETQYF.

CDR3 residues: CAWSHQGVQPFQHF. Here the CDR3 DNA reads TGTGCCTGGAGTCATCAGGGGGTCCAACCATTCCAGCATTTT. This rearrangement joins TRBV30 to TRBJ1-5, with 7 bases lining up with TRBD1. The CDR3 is 14 residues long. CDR1 GTSNPN and CDR2 SVGIG come from the germline V gene (reference sequence). V shed 2 bases, J shed 12 bases, and the junction held 13 bases outside the gene matches.

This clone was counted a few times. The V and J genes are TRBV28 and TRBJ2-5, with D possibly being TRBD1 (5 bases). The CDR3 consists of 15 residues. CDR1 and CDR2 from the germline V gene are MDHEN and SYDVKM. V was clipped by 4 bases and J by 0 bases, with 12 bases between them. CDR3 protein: CASSSLTDDQETQYF. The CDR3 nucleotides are TGTGCCAGCAGTTCCTTGACAGACGACCAAGAGACCCAGTACTTC.

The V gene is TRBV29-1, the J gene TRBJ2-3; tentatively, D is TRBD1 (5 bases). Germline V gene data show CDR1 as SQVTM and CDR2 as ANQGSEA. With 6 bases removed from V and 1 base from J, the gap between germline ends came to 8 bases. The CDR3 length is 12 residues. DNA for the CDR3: TGCAGCGTACTACAGGGCACAGATACGCAGTATTTT. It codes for CSVLQGTDTQYF.

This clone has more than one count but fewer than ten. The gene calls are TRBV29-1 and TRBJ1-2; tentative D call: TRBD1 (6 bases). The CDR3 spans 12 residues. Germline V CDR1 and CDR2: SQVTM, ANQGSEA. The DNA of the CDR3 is TGCGGAACCTACAGGGTCCCCTATGGCTACACCTTC. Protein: CGTYRVPYGYTF.

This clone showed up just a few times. The CDR3 is CSARNRGRMNTEAFF. As DNA, the CDR3 is TGCAGCGCCCGTAACCGGGGGAGGATGAACACTGAAGCTTTCTTT. The chain has TRBV29-1 and TRBJ1-1, with a tentative D call TRBD1 (5 bases). The germline V and J ends were trimmed by 7 bases and 0 bases, with 18 bases remaining between them. CDR1 and CDR2 (germline): SQVTM, ANQGSEA. The CDR3 runs 15 residues.

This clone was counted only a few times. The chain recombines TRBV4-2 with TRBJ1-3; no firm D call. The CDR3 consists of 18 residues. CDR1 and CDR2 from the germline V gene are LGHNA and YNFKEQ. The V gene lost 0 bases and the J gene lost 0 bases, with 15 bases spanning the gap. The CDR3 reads CASSQDPKGSGSGNTIYF. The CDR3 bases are TGTGCCAGCAGCCAAGATCCTAAGGGCAGCGGCTCTGGAAACACCATATATTTT.

DNA for the CDR3: TGCGCCAGCAGCAAGACAGGGGAGGAGACCCAGTACTTC. It translates to CASSKTGEETQYF. The rearrangement uses TRBV5-1 and TRBJ2-5, with TRBD1 identical over 8 bases. The V and J ends lost 4 bases and 5 bases, in that order; junction bases with no gene match: 4. This CDR3 region has 13 residues. Germline values: CDR1 SGHRS, CDR2 YFSETQ.

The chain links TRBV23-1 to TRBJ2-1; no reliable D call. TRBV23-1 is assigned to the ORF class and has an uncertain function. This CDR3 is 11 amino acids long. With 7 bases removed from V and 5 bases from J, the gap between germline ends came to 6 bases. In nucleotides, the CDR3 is TGCGCCAGCACCCCTCACAATGAGCAGTTCTTC. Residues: CASTPHNEQFF.

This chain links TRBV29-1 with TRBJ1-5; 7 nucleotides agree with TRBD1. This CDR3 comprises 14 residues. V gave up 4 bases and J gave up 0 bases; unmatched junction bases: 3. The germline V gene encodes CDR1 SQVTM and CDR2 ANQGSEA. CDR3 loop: CSVAGGYSNQPQHF. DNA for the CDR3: TGCAGCGTTGCAGGGGGATATAGCAATCAGCCCCAGCATTTT.

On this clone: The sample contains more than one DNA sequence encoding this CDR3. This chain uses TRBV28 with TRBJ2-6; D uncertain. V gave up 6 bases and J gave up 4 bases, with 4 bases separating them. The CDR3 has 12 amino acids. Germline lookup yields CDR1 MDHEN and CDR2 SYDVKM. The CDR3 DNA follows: TGTGCCAGCAGCCCAGGGGCCAACGTCCTGACTTTC. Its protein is CASSPGANVLTF.

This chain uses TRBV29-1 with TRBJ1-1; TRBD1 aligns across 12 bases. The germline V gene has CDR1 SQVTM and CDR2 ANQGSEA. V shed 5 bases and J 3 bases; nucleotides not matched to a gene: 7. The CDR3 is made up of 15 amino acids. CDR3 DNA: TGCAGCGTTCGGGACAGGGGGCGACGGGACACTGAAGCTTTCTTT. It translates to CSVRDRGRRDTEAFF.

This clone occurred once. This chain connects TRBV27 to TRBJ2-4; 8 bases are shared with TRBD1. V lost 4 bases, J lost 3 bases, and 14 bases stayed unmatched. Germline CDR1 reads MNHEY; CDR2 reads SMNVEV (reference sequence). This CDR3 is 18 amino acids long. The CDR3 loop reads CASSYGQGRSGGKNIQYF. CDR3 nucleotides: TGTGCCAGCAGTTACGGACAGGGCAGGAGTGGAGGCAAAAACATTCAGTACTTC.

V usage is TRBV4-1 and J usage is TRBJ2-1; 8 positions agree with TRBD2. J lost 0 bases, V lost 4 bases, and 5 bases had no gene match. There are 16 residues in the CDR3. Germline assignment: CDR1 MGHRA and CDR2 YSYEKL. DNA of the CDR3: TGCGCCAGCAGCCGAGGACTAGCATACTCCTACAATGAGCAGTTCTTC. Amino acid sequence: CASSRGLAYSYNEQFF.